This TCR beta chain was recorded in a study of radiation and T cells in renal cell carcinoma. This CDR3 region has 14 residues. Germline values: CDR1 SGHTA, CDR2 FQGNSA. The germline V and J ends were trimmed by 8 bases and 0 bases, with 12 bases remaining between them. Comment on this clone: Its target is unknown.

Treatment noted: treatment-naive control, cytoreductive nephrectomy. Notes on the study in general: Compared with controls, irradiated tumors showed greater TCR clonality.

The protocol was immunoSEQ multiplex PCR, while the TCRdb copy is restricted to in-frame clones and leaves out a portion. This table holds roughly 20,000 clones, about 60% found once. The starting material was tumor tissue, obtained from a patient whose treatment was nephrectomy without radiotherapy. The chain joins TRBV7-2 to TRBJ2-3, with D perhaps being TRBD1 or TRBD2 (5 bases each). This TCR was recovered from a man aged 50 or older with renal cell carcinoma. The DNA of the CDR3 is TGTGCCAGCGCCTGGGGACCGAGCACAGATACGCAGTATTTT. Encoded protein: CASAWGPSTDTQYF.